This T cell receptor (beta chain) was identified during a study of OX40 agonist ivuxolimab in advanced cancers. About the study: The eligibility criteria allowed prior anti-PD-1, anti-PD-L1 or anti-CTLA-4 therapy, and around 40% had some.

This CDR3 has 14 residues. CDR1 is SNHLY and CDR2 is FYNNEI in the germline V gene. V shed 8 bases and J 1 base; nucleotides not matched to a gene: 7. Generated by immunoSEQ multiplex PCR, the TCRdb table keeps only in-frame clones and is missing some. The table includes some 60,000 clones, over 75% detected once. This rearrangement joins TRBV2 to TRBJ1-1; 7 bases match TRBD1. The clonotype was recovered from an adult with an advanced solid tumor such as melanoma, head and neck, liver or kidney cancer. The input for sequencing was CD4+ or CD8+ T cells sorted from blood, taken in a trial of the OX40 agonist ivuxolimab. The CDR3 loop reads CASLEGAGNTEAFF. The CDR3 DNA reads TGTGCCAGCCTGGAGGGGGCCGGGAACACTGAAGCTTTCTTT.